This T cell receptor beta chain was recorded in a study of cytomegalovirus exposure and HLA in healthy donors. Vbeta (60) and Jbeta (13) primers were used in the PCR. The method was immunoSEQ multiplex PCR; TCRdb's version includes in-frame clones alone and lacks a portion of them. Here the sample spans about 160,000 clones, 80% being singletons. Study-level points and caveats: Most sequenced TCRs were rare (though some public TCRs occurred in many donors).

Losses at the gene ends were 3 bases for V and 4 bases for J; bases not matched to a gene: 6. This CDR3 is 16 amino acids long. Germline V CDR1 and CDR2: KGHSH, LQKENI. This clone has just a few counts. The antigen is unknown. The V call is TRBV18, the J call TRBJ2-5, with 12 bases identical to TRBD2. The sequencing input was PBMCs. The TCR was taken from a man aged 18 to 30 in good health and CMV-seropositive. CDR3 DNA: TGTGCCAGCTCACCGGGACTAGCGGGCTCAGGAGAGACCCAGTACTTC. The encoded protein is CASSPGLAGSGETQYF.